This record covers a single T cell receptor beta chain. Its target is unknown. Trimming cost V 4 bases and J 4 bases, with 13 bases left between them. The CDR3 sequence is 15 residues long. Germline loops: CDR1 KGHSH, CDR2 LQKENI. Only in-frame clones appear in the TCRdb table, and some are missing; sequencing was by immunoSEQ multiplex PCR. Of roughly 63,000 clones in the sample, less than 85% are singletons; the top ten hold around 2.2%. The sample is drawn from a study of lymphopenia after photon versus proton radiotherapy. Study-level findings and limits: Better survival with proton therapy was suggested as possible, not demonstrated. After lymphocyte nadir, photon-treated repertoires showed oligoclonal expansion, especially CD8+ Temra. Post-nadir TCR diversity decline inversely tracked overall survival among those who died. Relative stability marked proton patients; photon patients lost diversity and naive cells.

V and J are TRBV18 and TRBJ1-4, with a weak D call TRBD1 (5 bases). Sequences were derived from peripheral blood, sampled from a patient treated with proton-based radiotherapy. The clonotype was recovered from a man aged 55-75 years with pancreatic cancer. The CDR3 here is CASSLRRQNNEKLFF. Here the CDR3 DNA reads TGTGCCAGCTCACTCCGCAGACAGAATAATGAAAAACTGTTTTTT.